This entry lists 20 T cell receptor beta chains sequenced from one sample in a study of blood T cell repertoires in COVID-19. Clones were sequenced by immunoSEQ multiplex PCR, and TCRdb holds only the in-frame ones, with some missing. Of 200,000 to 300,000 clones in the sample, about 89% are singletons; the top ten hold 2% to 2.5%. Input material: peripheral blood. The source of these receptors is a woman aged 45-60 years with acute or convalescent COVID-19.

The rearrangement joins TRBV5-1 to TRBJ1-4, with D hard to call. The CDR3 runs 12 residues. V lost 0 bases and J lost 7, with 4 bases in between. Germline V gene lookup returns CDR1 SGHRS and CDR2 YFSETQ. CDR3 in amino acids: CASSLDGEKLFF. DNA of the CDR3: TGCGCCAGCAGCTTGGACGGTGAAAAACTGTTTTTT. Supplemented by reference TRBV5-1 and TRBJ1-4, the full variable domain reads KAGVTQTPRYLIKTRGQQVTLSCSPISGHRSVSWYQQTPGQGLQFLFEYFSETQRNKGNFPGRFSGRQFSNSRSEMNVSTLELGDSALYLCASSLDGEKLFFGSGTQLSVL.

The chain couples TRBV9 to TRBJ1-1; no clear D gene. The V end lost 4 bases, the J end lost 4 bases, and 14 bases lay between the germline ends. The CDR3 contains 14 residues. Per the germline V gene, CDR1 is SGDLS and CDR2 is YYNGEE. CDR3 sequence reads: CASSRSAGSTEAFF. DNA of the CDR3: TGTGCCAGCAGCCGTTCGGCGGGATCCACTGAAGCTTTCTTT.

The chain links TRBV9 to TRBJ2-2; 8 nucleotides agree with TRBD2. The trim removed 2 bases at V and 5 bases at J, leaving 8 bases unmatched. Germline CDR1 reads SGDLS; CDR2 reads YYNGEE. The CDR3 is 16 residues long. DNA for the CDR3: TGTGCCAGCAGCGTCGGACCGGGAGGGCCTACCGGGGAGCTGTTTTTT. Amino acids: CASSVGPGGPTGELFF.

The genes are TRBV7-2 and TRBJ1-2; D is unresolved. Between the trimmed V and J ends, which lost 7 bases and 7 bases, there was a span of 16 bases. The CDR3 has 13 residues. Germline values: CDR1 SGHTA, CDR2 FQGNSA. This CDR3 is CASTSGLGVGYTF. Written as DNA, the CDR3 is TGTGCCAGCACCTCGGGCCTGGGAGTTGGCTACACCTTC.

V gene TRBV29-1 combines with J gene TRBJ2-5, with 7 bases aligning to TRBD1. The germline V gene encodes CDR1 SQVTM and CDR2 ANQGSEA. J lost 5 bases, V lost 8 bases, and 5 bases had no gene match. The CDR3 extends over 11 amino acids. CDR3 protein: CSSRQGETQYF. Here the CDR3 DNA reads TGCAGCTCCAGACAGGGCGAGACCCAGTACTTC.

The chain recombines TRBV3-1 (or the pseudogene TRBV3-2) with TRBJ2-1, with a weak D call TRBD1 (6 bases). V was pared by 3 bases and J by 5 bases, with 17 bases between. Germline V lookup: CDR1 LGHDT, CDR2 YNNKEL (reference sequence). The CDR3 is made up of 16 amino acids. The CDR3 region is CASSQETRGYDNEQFF. The CDR3 DNA follows: TGTGCCAGCAGCCAGGAAACTAGGGGGTACGACAATGAGCAGTTCTTC.

The rearrangement uses TRBV9 and TRBJ2-5; possibly TRBD1 for D (5 bases). The ends were cut back, 3 bases at V and 2 bases at J, with 11 bases in the middle. From germline, CDR1 is SGDLS and CDR2 YYNGEE. The CDR3 has 14 residues. In DNA, the CDR3 is TGTGCCAGCAGCGCCACTGGGGCACAAGAGACCCAGTACTTC. As protein: CASSATGAQETQYF.

V usage is TRBV5-1 and J usage is TRBJ1-1; D possibly corresponds to TRBD1 (5 bases). CDR1 and CDR2 from the germline V gene are SGHRS and YFSETQ. This CDR3 has 13 residues. Trimming removed 0 bases at V and 6 bases at J, with 9 bases between. The CDR3 sequence is CASSLGGSSEAFF. The CDR3 DNA reads as TGCGCCAGCAGCTTGGGGGGCTCGTCTGAAGCTTTCTTT.

The CDR3 DNA follows: TGCGCCAGCAGCCAGACAGGGATCCGAGAGACCCAGTACTTC. Amino acid sequence: CASSQTGIRETQYF. The chain uses TRBV5-1 and TRBJ2-5; 7 bases align to TRBD1. This CDR3 spans 14 amino acids. Germline values: CDR1 SGHRS, CDR2 YFSETQ. The J segment lost 4 bases and the V segment lost 4 bases, leaving 7 bases of the junction unmatched.

This rearrangement joins TRBV10-3 to TRBJ2-2; 7 bases match TRBD1. The CDR3 is 17 residues long. Germline trimming cut 0 bases from V and 0 bases from J; bases unmatched to any gene: 4. The germline gives CDR1 ENHRY, CDR2 SYGVKD. In DNA, the CDR3 is TGTGCCATCAGTGAGTCGATCGGGACAGCGAACACCGGGGAGCTGTTTTTT. It yields the protein CAISESIGTANTGELFF.

This chain connects TRBV5-4 to TRBJ2-1, with 11 bases fitting TRBD2. J was trimmed by 8 bases and V by 3 bases; bases with no gene match: 7. The CDR3 is 15 amino acids. In germline, CDR1 is SGHNT, CDR2 YYREEE (reference sequence). CDR3 residues: CASSSGTSGGDEQFF. Here the CDR3 DNA reads TGTGCCAGCAGCTCCGGGACTAGCGGTGGGGATGAGCAGTTCTTC. Supplemented by reference TRBV5-4 and TRBJ2-1, the full variable domain reads ETGVTQSPTHLIKTRGQQVTLRCSSQSGHNTVSWYQQALGQGPQFIFQYYREEENGRGNFPPRFSGLQFPNYSSELNVNALELDDSALYLCASSSGTSGGDEQFFGPGTRLTVL.

This chain links TRBV5-1 with TRBJ1-3, with D possibly matching TRBD1 (5 bases). Germline loops: CDR1 SGHRS, CDR2 YFSETQ. The V gene lost 0 bases and the J gene lost 0 bases, with 10 bases spanning the gap. This CDR3 is 16 amino acids long. This chain's CDR3 is CASSLGGTSSGNTIYF. CDR3 nucleotide sequence: TGCGCCAGCAGCTTGGGGGGCACCAGCTCTGGAAACACCATATATTTT.

V is TRBV6-5 and J is TRBJ1-4, with D perhaps matching TRBD1 (6 bases). Germline-derived CDR1 and CDR2 are MNHEY and SVGAGI. The CDR3 has 15 amino acids. The V end lost 4 bases, the J end lost 3 bases, and 12 bases lay between the germline ends. DNA for the CDR3: TGTGCCAGCAGTTCCTCGACAGGCGCTAATGAAAAACTGTTTTTT. This sequence encodes CASSSSTGANEKLFF.

This chain uses TRBV5-1 with TRBJ2-1, with 8 bases that match TRBD2. V trimming: 6 bases; J trimming: 3 bases; junction bases outside the gene matches: 8. This CDR3 contains 15 residues. CDR1 and CDR2 (germline): SGHRS, YFSETQ. The chain's CDR3 is CASTERGSGYNEQFF. The CDR3 nucleotides read TGCGCCAGCACTGAGCGGGGGAGCGGCTACAATGAGCAGTTCTTC.

This sequence joins TRBV7-2 and TRBJ2-7; 9 bases line up with TRBD2. With V trimmed by 4 bases and J by 1 base, 5 bases remained unmatched. The CDR3 extends over 15 amino acids. Germline V gives CDR1 SGHTA, CDR2 FQGNSA. The CDR3 DNA reads as TGTGCCAGCAGCTACATAGCGGGAGAATCCTACGAGCAGTACTTC. Protein: CASSYIAGESYEQYF.

The sample holds a few counts of this clone. The chain employs TRBV19 and TRBJ1-2; D is unclear. CDR3 length: 13 residues. V was cut by 5 bases and J by 0 bases, with 7 bases left in between. The germline gives CDR1 LNHDA, CDR2 SQIVND (reference sequence). The CDR3 reads CASSPGANYGYTF. The CDR3 nucleotides are TGTGCCAGTAGTCCGGGAGCTAACTATGGCTACACCTTC.

The V call is TRBV6-2 or TRBV6-3, the J call TRBJ1-2; the D gene is possibly TRBD1 (5 bases). Germline loops: CDR1 MNHEY, CDR2 SVGEGT. CDR3 length: 17 amino acids. The V end was cut by 3 bases, the J end by 7 bases, with 24 bases between. CDR3 sequence: CASSYGQITLTRAGYTF. The CDR3 DNA reads TGTGCCAGCAGTTATGGACAAATCACCCTCACCCGAGCTGGCTACACCTTC.

The table lists this clone with a count of one. Germline is not matched at one junction end, which may reflect a read error. V usage is TRBV9 and J usage is TRBJ1-1, with unresolved D. The CDR3 contains 13 residues. The V gene's germline CDR1 is SGDLS and CDR2 YYNGEE. CDR3 residues: CAGSGRGGTEAFF. The CDR3 DNA reads as TGTGCCGGCAGCGGACGAGGCGGCACTGAAGCTTTCTTT. The full variable domain, with the rest looked up from reference TRBV9 and TRBJ1-1, is DSGVTQTPKHLITATGQRVTLRCSPRSGDLSVYWYQQSLDQGLQFLIQYYNGEERAKGNILERFSAQQFPDLHSELNLSSLELGDSALYFCAGSGRGGTEAFFGQGTRLTVV.

The chain has TRBV7-2 and TRBJ2-7; 9 bases fit TRBD2. The length of the CDR3 is 15 residues. Trimming took 5 bases from V and 4 from J; bases not matched to a gene: 9. Germline CDR1 is SGHTA and CDR2 is FQGNSA. For the CDR3, the DNA is TGTGCCAGCAGCCCCCGACTAGCGGAGAAATACGAGCAGTACTTC. Amino acid sequence: CASSPRLAEKYEQYF.

The chain links TRBV20-1 to TRBJ2-3; D is perhaps TRBD2 (5 bases). Germline CDR1 and CDR2: DFQATT and SNEGSKA (reference sequence). The CDR3 sequence is 11 residues long. Trimming left V 5 bases short and J 2 bases short, with 5 bases between. This CDR3 reads CSADYTDTQYF. For the CDR3, the DNA is TGCAGTGCTGACTACACAGATACGCAGTATTTT.